This T cell receptor beta chain came from a study of CD8+ T cells in alopecia areata. This clone was counted only a few times. Sequencing templates came from extracted RNA that was reverse transcribed into cDNA. Only in-frame clones appear in the TCRdb table, and some are missing; sequencing was by immunoSEQ multiplex PCR. Among about 110,000 clones listed, under 65% were seen once. The V gene lost 6 bases and the J gene lost 11 bases, with 19 bases spanning the gap. CDR1 is LNHDA and CDR2 is SQIVND in the germline V gene (reference sequence). The CDR3 spans 13 residues. The receptor comes from a human donor with alopecia areata. The genes are TRBV19 and TRBJ2-5; possibly TRBD1 or TRBD2 for D (5 bases each). The sample comprised NKG2D-low CD8+ T cells sorted from blood. This CDR3 reads CASRAGGWGQQYF. The CDR3 region has the DNA TGTGCCAGTAGGGCCGGAGGTTGGGGCCAGCAGTACTTC.